These 32 T cell receptor beta chains were sequenced from one sample in a study of sequential checkpoint blockade in melanoma. Using immunoSEQ multiplex PCR, the repertoire was profiled, and TCRdb retains in-frame clones only, with some absent. The table records tens of thousands of clones, approximately 30% of them present only once. Treatment here: randomized to nivolumab then ipilimumab (arm A) or the reverse (arm B). The sequencing used tumor tissue (inferred from file names), collected from a patient given nivolumab and ipilimumab in sequence. Source of these receptors: a human donor with melanoma.

There are a few counts of this clone. The genes are TRBV28 and TRBJ2-5, with a tentative D call TRBD1 (6 bases). The CDR3 runs 15 residues. Between the trimmed V and J ends, which lost 6 bases and 5 bases, there was a span of 19 bases. In germline, CDR1 is MDHEN, CDR2 SYDVKM. The CDR3 DNA sequence: TGTGCCAGCAGGGCCCTGGACAGTTTAAGGGAGACCCAGTACTTC. It yields the protein CASRALDSLRETQYF.

The J gene is TRBJ2-4, the V gene TRBV18; TRBD1 or TRBD2 may be the D gene (5 bases each). This CDR3 has 22 residues. Trimming pared 0 bases from V and 1 base from J, leaving 28 bases between. The germline CDR1 and CDR2 sequences are KGHSH and LQKENI. This chain's CDR3 is CASSPPTYPGRSAEKAKNIQYF. For the CDR3, the DNA is TGTGCCAGCTCACCACCCACCTATCCGGGGCGGAGCGCGGAGAAGGCCAAAAACATTCAGTACTTC.

This chain joins TRBV30 and TRBJ1-3; D is unclear. Trimming pared 5 bases from V and 0 bases from J, leaving 11 bases between. The V gene's germline CDR1 is GTSNPN and CDR2 SVGIG (reference sequence). CDR3 size: 14 residues. DNA of the CDR3: TGTGCCTGGGCCCTGGTGGGCTCTGGAAACACCATATATTTT. Its translation: CAWALVGSGNTIYF.

This clone was observed at least ten times. The chain joins TRBV11-3 to TRBJ1-1, with D perhaps matching TRBD1 (6 bases). V was cut by 5 bases and J by 11 bases, with 21 bases left in between. CDR1 is SGHNT and CDR2 is YENEEA in the germline V gene. The CDR3 is made up of 14 amino acids. The CDR3 reads CASSASPNREVAFF. In DNA, the CDR3 is TGTGCCAGCAGCGCGTCTCCCAACAGGGAGGTGGCTTTCTTT.

This clone came up a few times. The chain employs TRBV10-3 and TRBJ2-7; tentatively, D is TRBD1 (6 bases). Trimming took off 3 bases at V and 4 bases at J, with 19 bases between the two ends. The germline V gene has CDR1 ENHRY and CDR2 SYGVKD. CDR3 length equals 16 residues. This chain's CDR3 is CAISDPTGSSSYEQYF. Written as DNA, the CDR3 is TGTGCCATCAGTGACCCGACAGGATCAAGTTCTTACGAGCAGTACTTC.

This clone was observed a few times. This chain links TRBV18 with TRBJ2-7; a weak D match, TRBD1 (5 bases). Trimming left V 5 bases short and J 0 bases short, with 14 bases between. Germline V gene lookup returns CDR1 KGHSH and CDR2 LQKENI. This CDR3 region has 15 residues. CDR3 in amino acids: CASSDSGKSSYEQYF. Here the CDR3 DNA reads TGTGCCAGCTCAGACTCAGGGAAAAGCTCCTACGAGCAGTACTTC.

The rearrangement joins TRBV28 to TRBJ1-5; 9 bases match TRBD1. Germline V lookup: CDR1 MDHEN, CDR2 SYDVKM. This CDR3 is 15 amino acids long. With V trimmed by 3 bases and J by 4 bases, 4 bases remained unmatched. The CDR3 bases are TGTGCCAGCAGTTTGGGACAGGGTTTGAATCAGCCCCAGCATTTT. Its translation: CASSLGQGLNQPQHF. Full variable domain (missing parts from reference TRBV28 and TRBJ1-5): DVKVTQSSRYLVKRTGEKVFLECVQDMDHENMFWYRQDPGLGLRLIYFSYDVKMKEKGDIPEGYSVSREKKERFSLILESASTNQTSMYLCASSLGQGLNQPQHFGDGTRLSIL.

The chain joins TRBV19 to TRBJ2-1; D is undetermined. CDR1 is LNHDA and CDR2 is SQIVND in the germline V gene (reference sequence). The CDR3 is made up of 14 amino acids. V shed 7 bases and J shed 4 bases, with 14 bases lying between them. CDR3 nucleotides: TGTGCCAGTAATCCCTATAGGGCTTACAATGAGCAGTTCTTC. Protein: CASNPYRAYNEQFF.

This chain joins TRBV18 and TRBJ2-5; D may match TRBD1 or TRBD2 (5 bases each). This CDR3 comprises 14 residues. Germline CDR1 is KGHSH and CDR2 is LQKENI. Between the trimmed V and J ends, which lost 3 bases and 3 bases, there was a span of 11 bases. CDR3 amino acids: CASSPGAVKETQYF. In nucleotides, the CDR3 is TGTGCCAGCTCACCCGGGGCGGTTAAAGAGACCCAGTACTTC.

The chain uses TRBV19 and TRBJ1-5; D ambiguous. The CDR3 loop spans 15 amino acids. CDR1 is LNHDA and CDR2 is SQIVND in the germline V gene (reference sequence). V dropped 4 bases and J dropped 3 bases, with 13 bases sitting between them. The CDR3 DNA reads as TGTGCCAGTAGTACTTCCCGGGCCCTCAATCAGCCCCAGCATTTT. This sequence encodes CASSTSRALNQPQHF.

This clone was observed many times. V gene TRBV11-3 combines with J gene TRBJ2-1; unclear D gene. The CDR3 is made up of 15 amino acids. Germline CDR1 reads SGHNT; CDR2 reads YENEEA. V dropped 6 bases and J dropped 8 bases, with 20 bases sitting between them. The CDR3 nucleotides are TGTGCCAGCAGTATTTCCGAGCCCCGTGTCGATGAGCAGTTCTTC. Residues: CASSISEPRVDEQFF.

This chain connects TRBV18 to TRBJ2-7; 8 positions match TRBD2. The germline V gene has CDR1 KGHSH and CDR2 LQKENI. V was clipped by 4 bases and J by 0 bases; unmatched bases: 5. The length of the CDR3 is 15 residues. The DNA of the CDR3 is TGTGCCAGCTCACTGACTAGCGTAAGCTCCTACGAGCAGTACTTC. Protein sequence: CASSLTSVSSYEQYF.

The sample holds a few counts of this clone. The chain carries TRBV9 and TRBJ2-1, with 8 positions matching TRBD2. Germline CDR1 SGDLS, CDR2 YYNGEE. The CDR3 contains 15 residues. V lost 1 base, J lost 7 bases, and 7 bases stayed unmatched. In DNA, the CDR3 is TGTGCCAGCAGCGTACTGTCTAGCGGGTATAATGAGCAGTTCTTC. Amino acids: CASSVLSSGYNEQFF.

The table lists this clone with a few counts. The chain carries TRBV7-1 and TRBJ2-1; 9 nucleotides line up with TRBD2. TRBV7-1 is sorted into the ORF group, with uncertain function. The CDR3 runs to 16 residues. J was trimmed by 4 bases and V by 4 bases; bases with no gene match: 8. In nucleotides, the CDR3 is TGTGCCAGCAGCTTAAGCTTGGCGGGAGGGTACAATGAGCAGTTCTTC. Translated: CASSLSLAGGYNEQFF.

This clone has a handful of counts. The gene calls are TRBV7-1 and TRBJ2-3; D call uncertain. TRBV7-1 is annotated as an ORF whose role is uncertain. Between the trimmed V and J ends, which lost 8 bases and 3 bases, there was a span of 12 bases. The CDR3 is 13 amino acids. The CDR3 sequence is CASPKVRTDTQYF. Here the CDR3 DNA reads TGTGCCAGCCCCAAGGTAAGGACAGATACGCAGTATTTT.

This clone was seen a handful of times. The genes are TRBV1 and TRBJ1-2. TRBV1 is a listed pseudogene. The CDR3 runs 16 residues. This chain's CDR3 is CASSQEANGLTDGYTF. In DNA, the CDR3 is TGCGCCAGCAGCCAAGAAGCTAACGGTCTGACGGACGGCTACACCTTC.

The chain links TRBV10-2 to TRBJ2-5; possible D gene TRBD2, 7 bases. Per germline, CDR1 WSHSY and CDR2 SAAADI. V was cut by 7 bases and J by 1 base, with 13 bases left in between. CDR3 size: 14 residues. CDR3 coding DNA: TGCGCCAGCAAAGGGGGGGGGATCCAAGAGACCCAGTACTTC. Its translation: CASKGGGIQETQYF.

The chain joins TRBV19 to TRBJ1-4; perhaps TRBD1 as D (5 bases). The ends were cut back, 7 bases at V and 6 bases at J, with 18 bases in the middle. Germline CDR1 LNHDA, CDR2 SQIVND (reference sequence). The CDR3 has 15 residues. The CDR3 reads CASMEGSAVYEKLFF. CDR3 nucleotide sequence: TGTGCCAGTATGGAGGGGAGCGCAGTATATGAAAAACTGTTTTTT. Variable domain in full (rest from reference TRBV19 and TRBJ1-4): DGGITQSPKYLFRKEGQNVTLSCEQNLNHDAMYWYRQDPGQGLRLIYYSQIVNDFQKGDIAEGYSVSREKKESFPLTVTSAQKNPTAFYLCASMEGSAVYEKLFFGSGTQLSVL.

There are a few counts of this clone. The chain links TRBV2 to TRBJ2-5, with 7 positions matching TRBD1. V was clipped by 7 bases and J by 7 bases; unmatched bases: 18. The length of the CDR3 is 16 residues. Germline V gives CDR1 SNHLY, CDR2 FYNNEI. CDR3 protein: CASTLPGTEKEGTQYF. The CDR3 region has the DNA TGTGCCAGCACCCTACCCGGGACAGAGAAAGAGGGGACCCAGTACTTC.

A few counts support this clone. The chain employs TRBV11-3 and TRBJ2-7; TRBD2 matches 13 bases. This CDR3 contains 15 residues. CDR1 SGHNT and CDR2 YENEEA come from the germline V gene. Trimming at V came to 5 bases and at J to 4 bases, leaving 5 bases not matched to a gene. In DNA form, the CDR3 reads TGTGCCAGCAGCGCTGGGACTAGCGGGAAGTACGAGCAGTACTTC. Encoded protein: CASSAGTSGKYEQYF.

This rearrangement joins TRBV10-2 to TRBJ2-2, with no clear D. V lost 3 bases and J lost 6, with 8 bases in between. CDR3 length: 13 amino acids. Per the germline V gene, CDR1 is WSHSY and CDR2 is SAAADI. The CDR3 nucleotides are TGCGCCAGCAGTGATGACACGGCCGGGGAGCTGTTTTTT. It codes for CASSDDTAGELFF.

This chain joins TRBV11-3 and TRBJ2-7; 10 bases match TRBD2. CDR1 SGHNT and CDR2 YENEEA come from the germline V gene. V lost 1 base, J lost 3 bases, and 9 bases stayed unmatched. CDR3 length: 17 amino acids. This chain's CDR3 is CASSLGTSGGLFYEQYF. The CDR3 nucleotides are TGTGCCAGCAGCTTAGGGACTAGCGGAGGACTATTCTACGAGCAGTACTTC.

This clone occurred a few times. This chain connects TRBV27 to TRBJ2-3, with unresolved D. This CDR3 spans 13 amino acids. Germline CDR1 reads MNHEY; CDR2 reads SMNVEV (reference sequence). Trimming pared 6 bases from V and 2 bases from J, leaving 9 bases between. As DNA, the CDR3 is TGTGCCAGCAGGAGCATATCCACAGATACGCAGTATTTT. Translation gives CASRSISTDTQYF.

This clone was recorded a few times. As DNA, the CDR3 is TGTGCCAGCAGCGTAGGCGTAACGGGAGGGCCGATGGACGGGGAGCTGTTTTTT. It translates to CASSVGVTGGPMDGELFF. The chain employs TRBV9 and TRBJ2-2, with TRBD2 identical over 8 bases. The CDR3 totals 18 residues. V lost 0 bases to trimming and J lost 7 bases; unmatched junction nucleotides: 14. Germline CDR1 and CDR2: SGDLS and YYNGEE.

This clone was detected only a few times. This rearrangement joins TRBV15 to TRBJ1-6; 9 nucleotides agree with TRBD1. V dropped 4 bases and J dropped 11; count of bases not matched to a gene: 9. This CDR3 contains 15 residues. In germline, CDR1 is LNHNV, CDR2 YYDKDF (reference sequence). In DNA, the CDR3 is TGTGCCACCAGCATCGGGGACAGGGAGACGGCACCCCTCCACTTT. This encodes CATSIGDRETAPLHF.

This chain joins TRBV9 and TRBJ2-1; D may be TRBD2 (5 bases). Per germline, CDR1 SGDLS and CDR2 YYNGEE. V lost 3 bases and J 7 bases, leaving 14 bases between the germline ends. The CDR3 is made up of 14 amino acids. This chain's CDR3 is CASSAFAGPNEQFF. The CDR3 region has the DNA TGTGCCAGCAGCGCCTTTGCGGGCCCAAATGAGCAGTTCTTC.

J is TRBJ2-7 and V is TRBV19; 14 bases fit TRBD2. The V segment lost 4 bases and the J segment 5 bases; nucleotides outside the gene matches: 4. Germline V gene data show CDR1 as LNHDA and CDR2 as SQIVND (reference sequence). The CDR3 covers 15 residues. The CDR3 spells CASSTGLAGDHEQYF. The CDR3 DNA follows: TGTGCCAGTAGTACGGGACTAGCGGGAGACCACGAGCAGTACTTC. Supplemented by reference TRBV19 and TRBJ2-7, the full variable domain reads DGGITQSPKYLFRKEGQNVTLSCEQNLNHDAMYWYRQDPGQGLRLIYYSQIVNDFQKGDIAEGYSVSREKKESFPLTVTSAQKNPTAFYLCASSTGLAGDHEQYFGPGTRLTVT.

This chain joins TRBV28 and TRBJ1-3; TRBD1 agrees at 8 bases. Germline CDR1 is MDHEN and CDR2 is SYDVKM. The CDR3 totals 16 residues. Unmatched junction bases numbered 13, after V lost 8 bases and J lost 4 bases. The CDR3 DNA follows: TGTGCCAGCGCTCCCCCAGGGGGCTTAAGGGGAAACACCATATATTTT. Its translation: CASAPPGGLRGNTIYF.

This chain links TRBV5-1 with TRBJ1-5; 7 bases map to TRBD1. The CDR3 is 15 residues long. V dropped 2 bases and J dropped 3; count of bases not matched to a gene: 5. The germline V gene has CDR1 SGHRS and CDR2 YFSETQ. DNA for the CDR3: TGCGCCAGCAGCTTCGGGGACAGCTTCAATCAGCCCCAGCATTTT. This sequence encodes CASSFGDSFNQPQHF. The whole variable domain, remainder taken from reference TRBV5-1 and TRBJ1-5, is KAGVTQTPRYLIKTRGQQVTLSCSPISGHRSVSWYQQTPGQGLQFLFEYFSETQRNKGNFPGRFSGRQFSNSRSEMNVSTLELGDSALYLCASSFGDSFNQPQHFGDGTRLSIL.

Written as DNA, the CDR3 is TGTGCCAGTCATCCTCCGGGACTAGCGGGGGGGCTTGCCGGAAAAAATACGCAGTATTTT. Encoded protein: CASHPPGLAGGLAGKNTQYF. V gene TRBV6-8 combines with J gene TRBJ2-3; 16 bases are shared with TRBD2. The germline gives CDR1 MNHGY, CDR2 SAAAGT. V dropped 9 bases and J dropped 7; count of bases not matched to a gene: 22. The CDR3 length is 20 residues.

This clone was seen a handful of times. The gene calls are TRBV4-1 and TRBJ2-1, with TRBD1 matching over 9 bases. The CDR3 is 15 residues long. With 4 bases clipped from V and 6 bases from J, the junction kept 7 bases outside the gene matches. The V gene's germline CDR1 is MGHRA and CDR2 YSYEKL. The CDR3 spells CASSPRTGVSNEQFF. The DNA of the CDR3 is TGCGCCAGCAGCCCCCGGACAGGGGTAAGCAATGAGCAGTTCTTC.

This chain joins TRBV5-1 and TRBJ1-1; TRBD1 matches 7 bases. The CDR3 covers 17 residues. The germline V gene has CDR1 SGHRS and CDR2 YFSETQ. The junction had 12 bases not matched to a gene; V was cut back by 4 bases and J by 0 bases. CDR3 loop: CASSRTGGHSMNTEAFF. The CDR3 nucleotides read TGCGCCAGCAGCCGGACAGGAGGGCATAGCATGAACACTGAAGCTTTCTTT.